Listed here are 26 T cell receptor beta chains from one sample, sequenced in a study of shared clonotypes between healthy human individuals. Clones were sequenced by immunoSEQ multiplex PCR, and TCRdb holds only the in-frame ones, with some missing. The sample has over a million clones, around 98% seen once; the top ten hold less than 0.55%. The specimen was naive CD4+ T cells sorted from blood. Stated subset: CD45RA+ positively selected. These receptors all stem from a man in his thirties or forties in good health.

Regarding this clone: This specimen includes other DNA sequences encoding the same CDR3. This chain connects TRBV18 to TRBJ2-7; 9 nucleotides line up with TRBD1. The V gene end was trimmed by 6 bases and the J gene end by 2 bases; junction bases not matched to a gene: 8. Germline V gives CDR1 KGHSH, CDR2 LQKENI. CDR3 length equals 15 residues. CDR3 loop: CASSLPGQGAYEQYF. CDR3 bases: TGTGCCAGCTCTCTACCGGGACAGGGCGCCTACGAGCAGTACTTC.

The gene calls are TRBV5-6 and TRBJ2-3; 7 bases agree with TRBD2. Germline lookup yields CDR1 SGHDT and CDR2 YYEEEE. The CDR3 covers 19 residues. V dropped 0 bases and J dropped 3; count of bases not matched to a gene: 16. The CDR3 nucleotides are TGTGCCAGCAGCTTGGTGAGATACGAGCGGGGAGGGCTAACAGATACGCAGTATTTT. Translated: CASSLVRYERGGLTDTQYF.

The rearrangement uses TRBV7-3 and TRBJ2-3; TRBD1 matches 9 bases. Germline V gene sequence: CDR1 SGHTA, CDR2 FQGTGA. This CDR3 comprises 16 residues. With V trimmed by 4 bases and J by 5 bases, 10 bases remained unmatched. CDR3 sequence (DNA): TGTGCCAGCAGCTATATAACAGGGGGCGCGGTAGATACGCAGTATTTT. Translated, it gives CASSYITGGAVDTQYF.

This clone was found once. The V gene is TRBV2, the J gene TRBJ2-1; D is unresolved. Germline V gives CDR1 SNHLY, CDR2 FYNNEI. CDR3 length: 16 amino acids. Deletions cut 6 bases from V and 4 bases from J, with 19 bases between. CDR3 coding DNA: TGTGCCAGCAGGAGCCTGCGAAAAATGCTTTACAATGAGCAGTTCTTC. Translating it yields CASRSLRKMLYNEQFF.

The rearrangement joins TRBV2 to TRBJ1-1; D not certain. The CDR3 contains 13 residues. Germline V gene data show CDR1 as SNHLY and CDR2 as FYNNEI. The germline V and J ends were trimmed by 7 bases and 3 bases, with 12 bases remaining between them. The DNA of the CDR3 is TGTGCCAGCACCCTAGCCGGGGACACTGAAGCTTTCTTT. This sequence encodes CASTLAGDTEAFF.

The V call is TRBV6-6, the J call TRBJ2-7; 8 bases are shared with TRBD1. V shed 6 bases, J shed 7 bases, and the junction held 8 bases outside the gene matches. This CDR3 contains 13 residues. The germline V gene has CDR1 MNHNY and CDR2 SVGAGI (reference sequence). The CDR3 reads CASRQQGVGEQYF. The CDR3 bases are TGTGCCAGCAGGCAACAGGGGGTCGGGGAGCAGTACTTC.

This chain joins TRBV6-5 and TRBJ2-5; 8 nucleotides agree with TRBD1. Germline values: CDR1 MNHEY, CDR2 SVGAGI. This CDR3 is built from 14 residues. The junction had 6 bases not matched to a gene; V was cut back by 5 bases and J by 4 bases. This CDR3 is CASSQLDRGETQYF. CDR3 in DNA: TGTGCCAGCAGTCAACTTGACAGGGGAGAGACCCAGTACTTC.

The chain recombines TRBV28 with TRBJ1-1; D not resolved. Germline CDR1 is MDHEN and CDR2 is SYDVKM. V was shortened by 4 bases and J by 0 bases, with 15 bases between the two germline ends. This CDR3 has 16 residues. CDR3: CASSSPGRLVNTEAFF. The CDR3 DNA follows: TGTGCCAGCAGTTCCCCCGGACGGCTCGTGAACACTGAAGCTTTCTTT.

About this clone itself: The sample carries other DNA sequences with the same CDR3. V is TRBV10-1 and J is TRBJ1-5; D unclear. The CDR3 covers 13 residues. V was pared by 2 bases and J by 1 base, with 3 bases between. Germline loops: CDR1 WNHNN, CDR2 SYGVQD (reference sequence). CDR3 protein: CASSENSNQPQHF. DNA for the CDR3: TGCGCCAGCAGTGAGAACAGCAATCAGCCCCAGCATTTT.

The genes are TRBV5-1 and TRBJ2-1, with TRBD2 identical over 11 bases. The V gene's germline CDR1 is SGHRS and CDR2 YFSETQ. Germline trimming cut 0 bases from V and 7 bases from J; bases unmatched to any gene: 9. CDR3 length: 17 amino acids. In nucleotides, the CDR3 is TGCGCCAGCAGCTTGGGCCTACTAGCGGGAGTTTTTAATGAGCAGTTCTTC. This sequence encodes CASSLGLLAGVFNEQFF.

The chain combines TRBV20-1 with TRBJ2-7; possibly TRBD1 for D (6 bases). The germline V gene encodes CDR1 DFQATT and CDR2 SNEGSKA (reference sequence). The V gene lost 3 bases and the J gene lost 6 bases, with 9 bases spanning the gap. The CDR3 runs to 11 residues. CDR3 DNA sequence: TGCAGTGCTAGTTGGGGGCTCGAGCAGTACTTC. Translation: CSASWGLEQYF.

This sequence joins TRBV7-9 and TRBJ2-1, with D perhaps matching TRBD1 or TRBD2 (5 bases each). Trimming stripped 5 bases from V and 4 bases from J, with 18 bases between. There are 16 residues in the CDR3. Germline V gene lookup returns CDR1 SEHNR and CDR2 FQNEAQ (reference sequence). CDR3 in DNA: TGTGCCAGCAGCGCCAAGATCGGGGACCTTTACAATGAGCAGTTCTTC. Its translation is CASSAKIGDLYNEQFF.

The V call is TRBV7-9, the J call TRBJ2-5, with 7 nucleotides matching TRBD1. The CDR3 is 16 residues long. Trimming at V came to 7 bases and at J to 0 bases, leaving 11 bases not matched to a gene. The V gene's germline CDR1 is SEHNR and CDR2 FQNEAQ (reference sequence). The chain's CDR3 is CASTITDGTDQETQYF. For the CDR3, the DNA is TGTGCCAGCACTATTACGGATGGGACAGACCAAGAGACCCAGTACTTC.

The table lists this clone with a count of one. V and J are TRBV5-1 and TRBJ1-2; no clear D. The CDR3 is 16 amino acids. Trimming pared 0 bases from V and 6 bases from J, leaving 18 bases between. Germline CDR1 and CDR2: SGHRS and YFSETQ. The CDR3 reads CASSLDGVGDSDGYTF. The CDR3 DNA reads TGCGCCAGCAGCTTGGATGGTGTCGGTGATTCGGATGGCTACACCTTC.

The rearrangement joins TRBV5-4 to TRBJ2-7; 7 bases align to TRBD1. Losses at the gene ends were 5 bases for V and 4 bases for J; bases not matched to a gene: 9. CDR3 length equals 14 residues. The V gene's germline CDR1 is SGHNT and CDR2 YYREEE (reference sequence). CDR3 DNA: TGTGCCAGCAGACCTCGGGACAGCAATTACGAGCAGTACTTC. Protein product: CASRPRDSNYEQYF.

The gene calls are TRBV5-4 and TRBJ2-3; 10 bases fit TRBD2. Germline CDR1 and CDR2: SGHNT and YYREEE (reference sequence). J gave up 2 bases and V 3 bases, and 6 bases lay outside the gene matches. This CDR3 spans 16 amino acids. This CDR3 reads CASSSRSGRDTDTQYF. The CDR3 nucleotides are TGTGCCAGCAGCTCACGGAGCGGGAGGGACACAGATACGCAGTATTTT.

The J gene is TRBJ2-5, the V gene TRBV11-2; 14 nucleotides agree with TRBD2. J lost 7 bases, V lost 5 bases, and 6 bases had no gene match. The CDR3 totals 15 residues. Germline V lookup: CDR1 SGHAT, CDR2 FQNNGV. The CDR3 DNA is TGTGCCAGCAGCATCTCCGGGACTAGCGGGAGGACCCAGTACTTC. This encodes CASSISGTSGRTQYF.

The V gene is TRBV6-5, the J gene TRBJ2-2, with TRBD1 matching 7 bases. Trimming removed 5 bases from V and 0 bases from J; junction bases left unmatched: 3. This CDR3 is 15 amino acids long. Germline CDR1 reads MNHEY; CDR2 reads SVGAGI. CDR3: CASSPRGSNTGELFF. The CDR3 DNA sequence: TGTGCCAGCAGTCCCAGGGGGTCGAACACCGGGGAGCTGTTTTTT.

This sequence joins TRBV6-5 and TRBJ2-1, with a weak D call TRBD1 (5 bases). Per the germline V gene, CDR1 is MNHEY and CDR2 is SVGAGI. The CDR3 is made up of 14 amino acids. V was shortened by 4 bases and J by 4 bases, with 11 bases between the two germline ends. CDR3 region: CASSSEDKYNEQFF. For the CDR3, the DNA is TGTGCCAGCAGTTCCGAGGACAAATACAATGAGCAGTTCTTC.

The rearrangement joins TRBV19 to TRBJ1-5; maybe TRBD1 (5 bases). Germline-derived CDR1 and CDR2 are LNHDA and SQIVND (reference sequence). The CDR3 has 15 residues. The germline V and J ends were trimmed by 5 bases and 3 bases, with 14 bases remaining between them. In DNA form, the CDR3 reads TGTGCCAGTAGTTCGACAGTCGTCAACAATCAGCCCCAGCATTTT. As protein: CASSSTVVNNQPQHF.

This sequence joins TRBV21-1 and TRBJ1-2. TRBV21-1 is shown as a pseudogene. The CDR3 consists of 14 residues. The CDR3 loop is CASSGDQGPYGYTF. The CDR3 DNA follows: TGTGCCAGCAGCGGGGACCAGGGACCCTATGGCTACACCTTC.

CDR3 DNA: TGTGCCAGCAGTTCAGGGGGTCCCTACGAGCAGTACTTC. It translates to CASSSGGPYEQYF. The rearrangement links TRBV27 to TRBJ2-7, with 7 positions matching TRBD1. This CDR3 is built from 13 residues. After removal of 4 bases from V and 2 bases from J, the junction contained 2 bases not matched to a gene. CDR1 and CDR2 (germline): MNHEY, SMNVEV (reference sequence).

The table lists this clone with a count of one. The chain uses TRBV2 and TRBJ1-1, with unresolved D. Trimming pared 9 bases from V and 1 base from J, leaving 12 bases between. This CDR3 is built from 13 residues. The germline V gene has CDR1 SNHLY and CDR2 FYNNEI. The DNA of the CDR3 is TGTGCCAGGAAGGGAGGGCGGAACACTGAAGCTTTCTTT. Its translation is CARKGGRNTEAFF. Using reference TRBV2 and TRBJ1-1 for the parts outside the CDR3, the full variable domain is EPEVTQTPSHQVTQMGQEVILRCVPISNHLYFYWYRQILGQKVEFLVSFYNNEISEKSEIFDDQFSVERPDGSNFTLKIRSTKLEDSAMYFCARKGGRNTEAFFGQGTRLTVV.

Note on this clone: Other DNA sequences in the sample encode the same CDR3. This chain joins TRBV15 and TRBJ2-1, with D perhaps TRBD1 or TRBD2 (5 bases each). The ends were cut back, 0 bases at V and 10 bases at J, with 10 bases in the middle. Germline CDR1 LNHNV, CDR2 YYDKDF (reference sequence). This CDR3 spans 13 amino acids. The CDR3 DNA sequence: TGTGCCACCAGCAGAGATCTAGGGGACGAGCAGTTCTTC. Its translation: CATSRDLGDEQFF.

This sequence joins TRBV6-5 and TRBJ1-2; TRBD1 matches 7 bases. The CDR3 is made up of 15 amino acids. J lost 8 bases, V lost 6 bases, and 15 bases had no gene match. Germline assignment: CDR1 MNHEY and CDR2 SVGAGI. This CDR3 is CASSATGSLWGGYTF. The CDR3 DNA reads TGTGCCAGCAGCGCGACAGGGAGTCTGTGGGGCGGCTACACCTTC.

Only one count was recorded for this clone. The CDR3 region has the DNA TGCGCCAGCAGCGCGGGACAAACCTACAATGAGCAGTTCTTC. This translates into CASSAGQTYNEQFF. The chain joins TRBV5-1 to TRBJ2-1, with D possibly called TRBD1 or TRBD2 (6 bases each). Looked up from germline, CDR1 is SGHRS and CDR2 is YFSETQ. Between the trimmed V and J ends, which lost 4 bases and 2 bases, there was a span of 10 bases. The CDR3 is 14 residues long.